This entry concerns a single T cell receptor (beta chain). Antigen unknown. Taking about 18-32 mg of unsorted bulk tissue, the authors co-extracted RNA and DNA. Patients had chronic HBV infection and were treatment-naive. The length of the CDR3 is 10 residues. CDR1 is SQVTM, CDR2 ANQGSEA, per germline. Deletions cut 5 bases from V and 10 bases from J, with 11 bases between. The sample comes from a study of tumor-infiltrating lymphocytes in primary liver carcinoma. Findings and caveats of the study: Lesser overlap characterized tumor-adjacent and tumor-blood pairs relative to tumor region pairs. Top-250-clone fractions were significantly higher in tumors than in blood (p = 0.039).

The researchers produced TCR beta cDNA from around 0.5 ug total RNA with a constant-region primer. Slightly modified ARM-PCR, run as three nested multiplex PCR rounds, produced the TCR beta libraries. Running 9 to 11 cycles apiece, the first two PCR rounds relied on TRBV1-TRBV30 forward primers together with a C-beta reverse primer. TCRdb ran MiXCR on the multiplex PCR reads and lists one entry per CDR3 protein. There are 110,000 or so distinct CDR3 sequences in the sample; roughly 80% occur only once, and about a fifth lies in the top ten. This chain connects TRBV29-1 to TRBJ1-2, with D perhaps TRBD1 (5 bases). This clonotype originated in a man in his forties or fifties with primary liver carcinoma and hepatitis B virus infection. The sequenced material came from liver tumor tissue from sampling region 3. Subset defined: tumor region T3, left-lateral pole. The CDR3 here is CSVNGDDYTF. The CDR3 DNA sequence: TGCAGCGTTAACGGGGACGACTACACCTTC.